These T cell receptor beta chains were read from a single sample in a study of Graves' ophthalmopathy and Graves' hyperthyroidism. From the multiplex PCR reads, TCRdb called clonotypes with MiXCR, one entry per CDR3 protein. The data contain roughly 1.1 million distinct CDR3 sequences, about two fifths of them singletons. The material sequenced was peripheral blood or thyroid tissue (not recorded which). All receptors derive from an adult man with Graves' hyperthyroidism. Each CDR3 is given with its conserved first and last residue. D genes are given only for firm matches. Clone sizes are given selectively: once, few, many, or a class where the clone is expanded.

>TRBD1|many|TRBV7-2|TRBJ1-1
TGTGCCAGCAGCCAAGGGACAGCCGCCCAAGCTTTCTTT
CASSQGTAAQAFF
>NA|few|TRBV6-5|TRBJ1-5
TGTGCCAGCAGGATACAGGAGGAAGGTCAGCCCCAGCATTTT
CASRIQEEGQPQHF
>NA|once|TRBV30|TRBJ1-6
TGTGCCTGGAGTGTATTGTCGGTCTGGAGCTCCTATAATTCACCCCTCCACTTT
CAWSVLSVWSSYNSPLHF
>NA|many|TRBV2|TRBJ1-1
TGTGCCAGCAGTGTGATGGGGTACACTGAAGCTTTCTTT
CASSVMGYTEAFF
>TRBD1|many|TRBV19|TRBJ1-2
TGTGCCAGTAGTATGGCGACAGGGCCGTATGGCTACACCTTC
CASSMATGPYGYTF
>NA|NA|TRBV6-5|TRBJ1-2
TGTGCCAGCCAGGGATGGAACTATGGCTACACCTTC
CASQGWNYGYTF
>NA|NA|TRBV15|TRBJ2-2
TGTGCCACCAGCGCACCCGGGGCGCTGTTTTTT
CATSAPGALFF
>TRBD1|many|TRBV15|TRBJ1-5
TGTGCCACTCAGGACAGGATTAGCAATCAGCCCCAGCATTTT
CATQDRISNQPQHF
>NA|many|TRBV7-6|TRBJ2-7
TGTGCCAGCAGCGCGGGGTCCCCCCCCTACGAGCAGTACTTC
CASSAGSPPYEQYF
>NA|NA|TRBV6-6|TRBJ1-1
TGTGCCAGCAGTTGGGACGGACTCACTGAAGCTTTCTTT
CASSWDGLTEAFF
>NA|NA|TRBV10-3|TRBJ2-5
TGTGCCAGCAGTGAAGCGTTCGGGGTGGACCCGCAAGAGACCCAGTACTTC
CASSEAFGVDPQETQYF
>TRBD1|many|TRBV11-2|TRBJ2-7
TGTGCCAGCAGCGCTGGACAGGGGGCGGTCGAGCAGTACTTC
CASSAGQGAVEQYF
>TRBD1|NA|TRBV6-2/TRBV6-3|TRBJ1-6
TGTGCCAGCAGTTACTCGAGATTGACAGGGGAAGATTCACCCCTCCACTTT
CASSYSRLTGEDSPLHF
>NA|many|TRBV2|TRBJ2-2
TGTGCCAGCTCAGGGACATATAACACCGGGGAGCTGTTTTTT
CASSGTYNTGELFF
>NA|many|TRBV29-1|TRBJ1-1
TGCAGCGTTGAACTGAAGCTAAACACTGAAGCTTTCTTT
CSVELKLNTEAFF
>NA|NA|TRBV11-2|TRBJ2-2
TGTGCCAGCAGCTTACATCAGAACACCGGGGAGCTGTTTTTT
CASSLHQNTGELFF
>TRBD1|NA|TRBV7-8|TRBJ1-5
TGTGCCACCAACCGCGACAGGGCAGGACAGCCCCAGCATTTT
CATNRDRAGQPQHF
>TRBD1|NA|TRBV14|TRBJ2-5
TGTGCCAGCAGCGAGAGGGTCTTCGGGACAGGGGGCGAGTATGGACAAGAGACCCAGTACTTC
CASSERVFGTGGEYGQETQYF
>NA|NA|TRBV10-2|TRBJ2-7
TGCGCCAGCAGCGCCGGACGGAATTCCTACGAGCAGTACTTC
CASSAGRNSYEQYF
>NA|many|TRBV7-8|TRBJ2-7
TGTGCCAGCAGCCCCAGGCTTAAAGAGTACGAGCAGTACTTC
CASSPRLKEYEQYF
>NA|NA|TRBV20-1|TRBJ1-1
TGCAGTGCTAGTTCCCCGGCGGAGAACACTGAAGCTTTCTTT
CSASSPAENTEAFF
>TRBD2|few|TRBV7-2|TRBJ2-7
TGTGCCAGCACCCTAGCGGGCCACTACGAGCAGTACTTC
CASTLAGHYEQYF
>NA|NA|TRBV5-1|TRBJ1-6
TGCGCCAGCAGCGCCTCTCGGAGAGGGTTGGGTTCCTATAATTCACCCCTCCACTTT
CASSASRRGLGSYNSPLHF
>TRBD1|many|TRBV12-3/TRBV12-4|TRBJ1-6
TGTGCCAGCAGTAGACAGGGAGTGGGGTCCTATAATTCACCCCTCCACTTT
CASSRQGVGSYNSPLHF
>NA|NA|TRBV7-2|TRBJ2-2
TGTGCCAGCAGTCGCTGGGGGGGCAGTAACACCGGGGAGCTGTTTTTT
CASSRWGGSNTGELFF
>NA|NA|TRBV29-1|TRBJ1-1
TGCAGCGTTGAAACGGACACGGCCACTGAGGCTTTCTTT
CSVETDTATEAFF
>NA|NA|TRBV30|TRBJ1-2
TGTGCCTGGAGTTGGCAGCTCTATGGCTACACCTTC
CAWSWQLYGYTF
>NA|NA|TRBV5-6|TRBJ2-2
TGTGCCAGCAGCTTGGCCACAGTTGTTACACCCGGGGAGCTGTTTTTT
CASSLATVVTPGELFF
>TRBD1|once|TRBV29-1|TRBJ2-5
TGCAGCGTCGTTCCGAGGGGGCCGGAGACCCAGTACTTC
CSVVPRGPETQYF
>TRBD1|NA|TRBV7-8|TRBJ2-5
TGTGCCAGCCGGGACAGGGAGGAGACCCAGTACTTC
CASRDREETQYF
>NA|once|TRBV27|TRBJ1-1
TGTGCCAGCGGGGTGGATGTGAACACTGAAGCTTTCTTT
CASGVDVNTEAFF
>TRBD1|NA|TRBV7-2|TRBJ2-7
TGTGCCAGCAGCTTAGATCCGGGACAGATCCCCTACGAGCAGTACTTC
CASSLDPGQIPYEQYF
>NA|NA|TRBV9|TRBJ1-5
TGTGCCAGCGGAGGGAGAGGTAGCAATCAGCCCCAGCATTTT
CASGGRGSNQPQHF
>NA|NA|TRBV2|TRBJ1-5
TGTGCCAGCAGTGAAGCGCTTCTTTCAGGGCAGCATCAGCCCCAGCATTTT
CASSEALLSGQHQPQHF
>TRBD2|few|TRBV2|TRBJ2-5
TGTGCCAGCAGCGCCGGCGGACTAGCGGGAAGGGAGACCCAGTACTTC
CASSAGGLAGRETQYF
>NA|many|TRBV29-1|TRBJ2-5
TGCAGCGTTGAAGGAGGGACTGAGGGGACCCAGTACTTC
CSVEGGTEGTQYF
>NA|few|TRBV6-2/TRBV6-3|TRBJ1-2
TGTGCCAGCAGCCGTATCTATGGCTACACCTTC
CASSRIYGYTF
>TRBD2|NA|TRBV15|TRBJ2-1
TGTGCCACCAGCGGCGGGACTAGCGGGAGCGCTGAGCAGTTCTTC
CATSGGTSGSAEQFF
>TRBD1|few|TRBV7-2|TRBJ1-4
TGTGCCAGCAGCGGCAGGACAGGGCGTGAAAAACTGTTTTTT
CASSGRTGREKLFF
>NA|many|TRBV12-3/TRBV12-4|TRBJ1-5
TGTGCCAGCAGTTTCAGGGGTAGCAATCAGCCCCAGCATTTT
CASSFRGSNQPQHF
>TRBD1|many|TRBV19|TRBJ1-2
TGTGCCAGTAGTTCCGGGACAGGCTGGATTAAAGGCTACACCTTC
CASSSGTGWIKGYTF
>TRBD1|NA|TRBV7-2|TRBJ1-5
TGTGCCAGCAGCCTACGGGCGACGTCAGGGGGTAGCAATCAGCCCCAGCATTTT
CASSLRATSGGSNQPQHF